The entry below gives a single TCR beta chain sequence along with its context. No antigen is known for it. Peripheral blood samples of approximately 10 milliliters were drawn from each donor. This CDR3 is built from 15 residues. Germline V gene lookup returns CDR1 ENHRY and CDR2 SYGVKD. V lost 3 bases, J lost 12 bases, and 7 bases stayed unmatched. This record comes from a study of blood T cells in healthy people across ages. Findings and caveats of the study: More naive CD4+ cells and higher diversity marked long-lived donors relative to aged donors. With naive T cell percentage, TCR beta diversity showed a strong correlation.

For the second PCR, which ran for 7 to 11 cycles, a sample-barcoded 5' primer and a J-beta primer mix were used. Through a template-switch adaptor with 12 random nucleotides, each cDNA molecule received a tag. TCRdb re-called the 5' RACE reads through MiXCR, storing one row per CDR3 protein. The sample records around 600,000 distinct CDR3 sequences, roughly 48% being singletons. This rearrangement joins TRBV10-3 to TRBJ2-1; 14 bases agree with TRBD2. Sequencing was performed on blood. This clonotype was sampled from an elderly man in good health. The CDR3 DNA reads as TGTGCCATCAGTGATCAGGGACTAGCGGGGGAACGGCAGTTCTTC. Its translation: CAISDQGLAGERQFF.